Below, 4 T cell receptor beta chains from the same sample are listed, as sequenced in a study of T cell responses to AZD1222 COVID-19 vaccine. Profiled with immunoSEQ multiplex PCR; TCRdb holds only in-frame clones, not every one. The table lists roughly 140,000 clones, under 95% of them singletons. Sequenced here: peripheral blood, sampled on day 0 of AZD1222 vaccination. These receptor sequences come from an adult in good health.

The V and J genes are TRBV19 and TRBJ2-2; no definite D call. Germline V CDR1 and CDR2: LNHDA, SQIVND (reference sequence). The CDR3 has 12 amino acids. V lost 6 bases to trimming and J lost 5 bases, with 7 bases between them. The CDR3 loop is CASRRWTGELFF. CDR3 nucleotides: TGTGCCAGTAGACGATGGACCGGGGAGCTGTTTTTT.

The chain carries TRBV15 and TRBJ2-5; D might be TRBD1 or TRBD2, each matching 5 bases. Germline assignment: CDR1 LNHNV and CDR2 YYDKDF (reference sequence). The CDR3 is 14 amino acids. Trimming removed 4 bases at V and 4 bases at J, with 13 bases between. The CDR3: CATSKENGGETQYF. CDR3 DNA sequence: TGTGCCACCAGCAAGGAGAATGGGGGAGAGACCCAGTACTTC.

The genes are TRBV3-1 (or the pseudogene TRBV3-2) and TRBJ2-1; no clear D. V was pared by 11 bases and J by 3 bases, with 11 bases between. The CDR3 is 12 amino acids. CDR1 and CDR2 from the germline V gene are LGHDT and YNNKEL (reference sequence). The CDR3 DNA reads as TGTGCCGCGTCGCCGGGCTACAATGAGCAGTTCTTC. Translated, it gives CAASPGYNEQFF.

This chain links TRBV28 with TRBJ1-5; 8 bases agree with TRBD1. In germline, CDR1 is MDHEN, CDR2 SYDVKM. This CDR3 contains 15 residues. V shed 6 bases, J shed 1 base, and the junction held 5 bases outside the gene matches. Here the CDR3 DNA reads TGTGCCAGCAGCTACAGGGGGTTGAGCAATCAGCCCCAGCATTTT. It encodes CASSYRGLSNQPQHF.